The clone carrying this T cell receptor beta chain is termed medium-sized. Its antigen remains unidentified. The sample comes from a study of liver allograft versus peripheral blood T cells. Overall study context: Hepatic allograft T cell receptor repertoires were evaluated relative to those present in recipients' peripheral blood.

Study-wide points: There were reportedly differences between T cell receptor repertoires inside liver allografts and those in peripheral blood.

TCRdb reprocessed the reads via MiXCR and lists one record per CDR3 protein. The sample includes roughly 3,900 distinct CDR3 sequences, over 20% of them seen just once. This receptor was identified in a human patient who had a liver transplant. Some T cells may have originated in the graft donor.

Here the CDR3 reads CATRGGNSPLHF. Here the CDR3 DNA reads TGTGCCACCAGGGGTGGGAATTCACCCCTCCACTTT. V usage is TRBV19 and J usage is TRBJ1-6; possibly TRBD1 for D (6 bases). Germline CDR1 LNHDA, CDR2 SQIVND (reference sequence). This CDR3 contains 12 residues. The V end lost 10 bases, the J end lost 7 bases, and 11 bases lay between the germline ends.